A single sample is the source of the 26 T cell receptor beta chains below, sequenced in a study of blood T cell repertoires in COVID-19. Clones were read by immunoSEQ multiplex PCR, and TCRdb kept only the in-frame ones, dropping some. The table has some 250,000 clones, around nine tenths seen once; the top ten hold less than 4%. The sample was PBMCs or T cells enriched from blood (not recorded which). These receptors originate from a woman in her 30s with acute COVID-19.

The rearrangement uses TRBV30 and TRBJ1-3; 10 bases align to TRBD1. The CDR3 runs to 14 residues. V lost 2 bases to trimming and J lost 7 bases; unmatched junction nucleotides: 5. Looked up from germline, CDR1 is GTSNPN and CDR2 is SVGIG (reference sequence). The CDR3 protein is CAWSRTGGFNTIYF. The CDR3 DNA is TGTGCCTGGAGTCGGACAGGGGGGTTCAACACCATATATTTT.

J is TRBJ1-5 and V is TRBV19; 7 nucleotides line up with TRBD1. The trim removed 5 bases at V and 7 bases at J, leaving 8 bases unmatched. Germline V CDR1 and CDR2: LNHDA, SQIVND (reference sequence). The CDR3 contains 14 residues. CDR3 in amino acids: CASSLQGFGQPQHF. Written as DNA, the CDR3 is TGTGCCAGTAGTTTACAGGGGTTCGGGCAGCCCCAGCATTTT. The full variable domain, its missing parts supplied by reference TRBV19 and TRBJ1-5, is DGGITQSPKYLFRKEGQNVTLSCEQNLNHDAMYWYRQDPGQGLRLIYYSQIVNDFQKGDIAEGYSVSREKKESFPLTVTSAQKNPTAFYLCASSLQGFGQPQHFGDGTRLSIL.

This chain joins TRBV15 and TRBJ1-3; D call uncertain. The CDR3 totals 16 residues. V was shortened by 0 bases and J by 0 bases, with 9 bases between the two germline ends. Germline lookup yields CDR1 LNHNV and CDR2 YYDKDF (reference sequence). CDR3 protein: CATSRDAGISGNTIYF. CDR3 sequence (DNA): TGTGCCACCAGCAGAGATGCCGGGATCTCTGGAAACACCATATATTTT.

The chain has TRBV7-2 and TRBJ1-2; no definite D call. Germline values: CDR1 SGHTA, CDR2 FQGNSA. Trimming left V 1 base short and J 6 bases short, with 18 bases between. The CDR3 is 16 amino acids. The DNA for the CDR3 is TGTGCCAGCAGCTTAGAAGTACTGAGACTTGCTGATGGCTACACCTTC. This translates into CASSLEVLRLADGYTF.

The V and J genes are TRBV5-1 and TRBJ2-4; D is ambiguous. Deletions cut 2 bases from V and 8 bases from J, with 5 bases between. There are 11 residues in the CDR3. Germline assignment: CDR1 SGHRS and CDR2 YFSETQ. In nucleotides, the CDR3 is TGCGCCAGCAGCTTCGGAGACATTCAGTACTTC. The encoded protein is CASSFGDIQYF.

V and J are TRBV29-1 and TRBJ1-1, with TRBD1 matching 9 bases. From germline, CDR1 is SQVTM and CDR2 ANQGSEA. This CDR3 is built from 14 residues. Unmatched junction bases numbered 6, after V lost 4 bases and J lost 3 bases. The CDR3 DNA reads as TGCAGCGTTGTTACGACAGGGGGAGACACTGAAGCTTTCTTT. The encoded protein is CSVVTTGGDTEAFF.

The rearrangement joins TRBV9 to TRBJ1-4, with TRBD1 matching 8 bases. V lost 3 bases to trimming and J lost 8 bases; unmatched junction nucleotides: 9. The germline gives CDR1 SGDLS, CDR2 YYNGEE. The CDR3 is 15 residues long. CDR3 in amino acids: CASSGLGTGGEKLFF. In DNA, the CDR3 is TGTGCCAGCAGCGGCCTCGGGACAGGAGGGGAAAAACTGTTTTTT.

V is TRBV14 and J is TRBJ1-1; D not certain. The CDR3 is made up of 16 amino acids. From germline, CDR1 is SGHDN and CDR2 FVKESK. V lost 1 base and J 0 bases, leaving 12 bases between the germline ends. The CDR3 nucleotides read TGTGCCAGCAGCCAAGGTGGGCGGGGTATGAACACTGAAGCTTTCTTT. Protein sequence: CASSQGGRGMNTEAFF. The full variable domain, with the rest looked up from reference TRBV14 and TRBJ1-1, is EAGVTQFPSHSVIEKGQTVTLRCDPISGHDNLYWYRRVMGKEIKFLLHFVKESKQDESGMPNNRFLAERTGGTYSTLKVQPAELEDSGVYFCASSQGGRGMNTEAFFGQGTRLTVV.

The V call is TRBV28, the J call TRBJ2-7; TRBD1 might be the D (6 bases). Germline V gene lookup returns CDR1 MDHEN and CDR2 SYDVKM. This CDR3 has 15 residues. V shed 2 bases and J shed 6 bases, with 17 bases lying between them. This CDR3 is CASSLGAGVPLEQYF. The CDR3 nucleotides are TGTGCCAGCAGTTTAGGCGCAGGGGTTCCCCTCGAGCAGTACTTC. Full variable domain (outside the CDR3, taken from reference TRBV28 and TRBJ2-7): DVKVTQSSRYLVKRTGEKVFLECVQDMDHENMFWYRQDPGLGLRLIYFSYDVKMKEKGDIPEGYSVSREKKERFSLILESASTNQTSMYLCASSLGAGVPLEQYFGPGTRLTVT.

The CDR3 sequence: CASSDRGLGEKLFF. CDR3 bases: TGTGCCAGCAGTGACAGGGGGCTTGGCGAAAAACTGTTTTTT. The V and J genes are TRBV2 and TRBJ1-4; TRBD1 agrees at 8 bases. J lost 8 bases, V lost 3 bases, and 5 bases had no gene match. Germline values: CDR1 SNHLY, CDR2 FYNNEI. The CDR3 loop spans 14 amino acids.

The chain employs TRBV12-3 or TRBV12-4 and TRBJ1-5; D ambiguous. The CDR3 length is 12 residues. The V end lost 4 bases, the J end lost 10 bases, and 11 bases lay between the germline ends. CDR3 protein: CASSSERSPQHF. For the CDR3, the DNA is TGTGCCAGCAGTTCTGAGCGTTCTCCCCAGCATTTT.

CDR3 bases: TGCAGTGCTAGTGGGACTGCCTACAATGAGCAGTTCTTC. The encoded protein is CSASGTAYNEQFF. This sequence joins TRBV20-1 and TRBJ2-1, with D possibly being TRBD2 (6 bases). Germline V gene lookup returns CDR1 DFQATT and CDR2 SNEGSKA (reference sequence). The CDR3 loop spans 13 amino acids. Trimming removed 3 bases at V and 2 bases at J, with 8 bases between.

This chain links TRBV5-4 with TRBJ1-1; 10 bases align to TRBD1. In germline, CDR1 is SGHNT, CDR2 YYREEE (reference sequence). J gave up 4 bases and V 4 bases, and 13 bases lay outside the gene matches. This CDR3 has 17 amino acids. In DNA form, the CDR3 reads TGTGCCAGCAGCCAAATCGGGACAGGGGATTTTGGCACTGAAGCTTTCTTT. This sequence encodes CASSQIGTGDFGTEAFF.

This chain links TRBV6-6 with TRBJ1-2; D gene ambiguous. V was clipped by 2 bases and J by 3 bases, with 16 bases between them. The CDR3 loop spans 16 amino acids. The germline V gene encodes CDR1 MNHNY and CDR2 SVGAGI (reference sequence). The CDR3 loop is CASSYSPTDYYYGYTF. DNA for the CDR3: TGTGCCAGCAGTTACAGCCCCACCGATTACTACTATGGCTACACCTTC.

The CDR3 DNA reads TGTGCCAGCAGCGTAGTCGCCGGGACAGGGGTCGGGGAGCTGTTTTTT. Amino acids: CASSVVAGTGVGELFF. The rearrangement joins TRBV9 to TRBJ2-2; 10 nucleotides align to TRBD1. Germline V gene lookup returns CDR1 SGDLS and CDR2 YYNGEE. The CDR3 runs to 16 residues. J gave up 7 bases and V 0 bases, and 6 bases lay outside the gene matches.

The chain couples TRBV5-5 to TRBJ1-1; perhaps TRBD1 as D (5 bases). The V gene's germline CDR1 is SGHKS and CDR2 YYEKEE (reference sequence). The ends were cut back, 1 base at V and 7 bases at J, with 14 bases in the middle. The CDR3 spans 14 residues. The CDR3 here is CASSLSPGRGEAFF. In nucleotides, the CDR3 is TGTGCCAGCAGCTTGTCGCCTGGGAGGGGTGAAGCTTTCTTT.

This chain uses TRBV27 with TRBJ2-7; the match to TRBD2 covers 11 bases. The CDR3 length is 13 residues. CDR1 is MNHEY and CDR2 is SMNVEV in the germline V gene (reference sequence). Trimming at V came to 9 bases and at J to 6 bases, leaving 7 bases not matched to a gene. CDR3 bases: TGTGCCAGTCCTAGCGGGGGGTTTGGCGAGCAGTACTTC. Protein: CASPSGGFGEQYF.

The rearrangement joins TRBV3-1 (or the pseudogene TRBV3-2) to TRBJ2-7, with TRBD2 identical over 10 bases. The V gene end was trimmed by 3 bases and the J gene end by 3 bases; junction bases not matched to a gene: 8. The CDR3 is made up of 16 amino acids. CDR1 LGHDT and CDR2 YNNKEL come from the germline V gene (reference sequence). The chain's CDR3 is CASSQSSGGAVYEQYF. The CDR3 DNA reads as TGTGCCAGCAGCCAGAGCAGCGGGGGGGCCGTCTACGAGCAGTACTTC.

This clone has only one observation. The rearrangement joins TRBV19 to TRBJ1-4; 7 bases map to TRBD1. In germline, CDR1 is LNHDA, CDR2 SQIVND (reference sequence). V lost 10 bases to trimming and J lost 3 bases; unmatched junction nucleotides: 5. The CDR3 totals 13 residues. In DNA form, the CDR3 reads TGTGCCATACCGGGACAGTCTAATGAAAAACTGTTTTTT. Its protein is CAIPGQSNEKLFF.

V is TRBV27 and J is TRBJ1-2; D is ambiguous. The CDR3 is 17 residues long. V was pared by 0 bases and J by 0 bases, with 14 bases between. The germline V gene encodes CDR1 MNHEY and CDR2 SMNVEV (reference sequence). This CDR3 reads CASSLSYARRTNYGYTF. The CDR3 bases are TGTGCCAGCAGTTTATCGTATGCCAGGCGAACTAACTATGGCTACACCTTC.

V usage is TRBV2 and J usage is TRBJ1-6; the match to TRBD1 covers 8 bases. There are 15 residues in the CDR3. V gave up 7 bases and J gave up 5 bases; unmatched junction bases: 7. Per germline, CDR1 SNHLY and CDR2 FYNNEI. The DNA of the CDR3 is TGTGCCAGCACCTTTGACAGGGGTAATAATTCACCCCTCCACTTT. The encoded protein is CASTFDRGNNSPLHF.

The chain links TRBV9 to TRBJ1-2; D gene ambiguous. Deletions cut 2 bases from V and 2 bases from J, with 7 bases between. Germline V gene sequence: CDR1 SGDLS, CDR2 YYNGEE. The CDR3 has 13 amino acids. The CDR3 sequence is CASSVAANYGYTF. CDR3 coding DNA: TGTGCCAGCAGCGTCGCGGCAAACTATGGCTACACCTTC.

J is TRBJ2-7 and V is TRBV7-6, with D maybe TRBD2 (5 bases). Germline CDR1 reads SGHVS; CDR2 reads FNYEAQ. V was clipped by 4 bases and J by 1 base, with 11 bases between them. There are 14 residues in the CDR3. CDR3 nucleotides: TGTGCCAGCAGCTACTCAGCGGAGTCCTACGAGCAGTACTTC. Protein: CASSYSAESYEQYF.

This clone was seen only once. J is TRBJ1-2 and V is TRBV29-1; no definite D call. This CDR3 region has 11 residues. The germline CDR1 and CDR2 sequences are SQVTM and ANQGSEA. Trimming stripped 2 bases from V and 7 bases from J, with 8 bases between. The CDR3 reads CSVESGSGYTF. The CDR3 bases are TGCAGCGTTGAATCGGGTTCTGGCTACACCTTC.

The chain recombines TRBV9 with TRBJ2-6; a possible D gene is TRBD2 (6 bases). In germline, CDR1 is SGDLS, CDR2 YYNGEE. The V end was cut by 4 bases, the J end by 11 bases, with 19 bases between. This CDR3 is built from 15 residues. CDR3: CASSPREFHTDVLTF. In DNA form, the CDR3 reads TGTGCCAGCAGCCCCCGGGAGTTCCACACAGACGTCCTGACTTTC. Together with reference TRBV9 and TRBJ2-6, the CDR3 gives the full variable domain: DSGVTQTPKHLITATGQRVTLRCSPRSGDLSVYWYQQSLDQGLQFLIQYYNGEERAKGNILERFSAQQFPDLHSELNLSSLELGDSALYFCASSPREFHTDVLTFGAGSRLTVL.

The chain is built from TRBV5-1 and TRBJ2-7, with 9 bases aligning to TRBD2. Germline lookup yields CDR1 SGHRS and CDR2 YFSETQ. Losses at the gene ends were 4 bases for V and 4 bases for J; bases not matched to a gene: 12. This CDR3 is 16 amino acids long. The CDR3 DNA reads TGCGCCAGCAGCCAAGAGCGGGGGGTCCCGTCGTACGAGCAGTACTTC. Protein sequence: CASSQERGVPSYEQYF.